This note documents a single T cell receptor beta chain sequence. This CDR3 spans 14 amino acids. Germline CDR1 MNHNS, CDR2 SASEGT. V lost 7 bases, J lost 5 bases, and 5 bases stayed unmatched. The data were obtained in a study of Tregs in tolerant kidney transplant recipients. The table came from immunoSEQ multiplex PCR; TCRdb's copy has only in-frame clones and leaves some out. The data hold about 77,000 clones, with less than 98% observed a single time. The rearrangement links TRBV6-1 to TRBJ2-3; 11 bases match TRBD1. This clonotype originated in a human donor who received a combined kidney and bone marrow transplant. The sample in question was CD4+ T cells from blood, obtained before the transplant. For the CDR3, the DNA is TGTGCCAGCATGGACAGGGGGCGCGTAGATACGCAGTATTTT. Encoded protein: CASMDRGRVDTQYF.